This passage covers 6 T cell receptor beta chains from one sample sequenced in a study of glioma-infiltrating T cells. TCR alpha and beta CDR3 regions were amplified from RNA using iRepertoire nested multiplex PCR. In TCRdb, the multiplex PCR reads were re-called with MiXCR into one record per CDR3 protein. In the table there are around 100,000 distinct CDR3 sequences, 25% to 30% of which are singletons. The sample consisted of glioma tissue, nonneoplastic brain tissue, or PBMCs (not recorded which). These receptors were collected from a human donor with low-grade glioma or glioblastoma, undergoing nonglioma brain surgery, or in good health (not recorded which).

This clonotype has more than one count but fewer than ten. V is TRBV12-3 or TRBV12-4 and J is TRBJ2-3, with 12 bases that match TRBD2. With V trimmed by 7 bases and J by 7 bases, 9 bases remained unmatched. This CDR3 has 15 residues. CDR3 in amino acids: CASNDGLAGINTQYF. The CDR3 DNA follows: TGTGCCAGCAATGATGGACTAGCGGGGATAAATACGCAGTATTTT.

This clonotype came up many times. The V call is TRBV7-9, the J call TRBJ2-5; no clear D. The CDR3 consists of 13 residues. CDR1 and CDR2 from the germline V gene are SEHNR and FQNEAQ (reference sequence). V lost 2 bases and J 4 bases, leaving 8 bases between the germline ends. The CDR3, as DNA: TGTGCCAGCAGCTTAACGCCAGCAGAGACCCAGTACTTC. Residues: CASSLTPAETQYF.

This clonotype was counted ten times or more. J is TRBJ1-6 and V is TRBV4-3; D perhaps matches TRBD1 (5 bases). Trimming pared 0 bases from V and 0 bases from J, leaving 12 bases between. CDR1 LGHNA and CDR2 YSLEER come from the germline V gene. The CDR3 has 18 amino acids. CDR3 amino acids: CASSQEGGRGSYNSPLHF. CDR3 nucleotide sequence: TGCGCCAGCAGCCAAGAGGGGGGGAGAGGCTCCTATAATTCACCCCTCCACTTT.

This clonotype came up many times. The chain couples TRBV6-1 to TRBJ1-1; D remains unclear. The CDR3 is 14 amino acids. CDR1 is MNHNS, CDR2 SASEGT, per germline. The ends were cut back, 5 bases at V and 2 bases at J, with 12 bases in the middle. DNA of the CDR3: TGTGCCAGCAGTTATGGAACGCTTAACACTGAAGCTTTCTTT. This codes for CASSYGTLNTEAFF.

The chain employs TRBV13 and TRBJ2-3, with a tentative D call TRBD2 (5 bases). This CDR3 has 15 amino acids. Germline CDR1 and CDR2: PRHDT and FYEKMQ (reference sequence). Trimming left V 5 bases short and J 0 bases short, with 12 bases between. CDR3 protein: CASSISPGSTDTQYF. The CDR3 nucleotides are TGTGCCAGCAGCATTTCGCCGGGGAGCACAGATACGCAGTATTTT.

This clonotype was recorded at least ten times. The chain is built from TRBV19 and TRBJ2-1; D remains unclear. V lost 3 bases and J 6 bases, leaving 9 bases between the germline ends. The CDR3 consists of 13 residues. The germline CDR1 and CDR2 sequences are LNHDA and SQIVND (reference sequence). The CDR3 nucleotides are TGTGCCAGTAGTATTCTGGGCTCCAATGAGCAGTTCTTC. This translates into CASSILGSNEQFF.